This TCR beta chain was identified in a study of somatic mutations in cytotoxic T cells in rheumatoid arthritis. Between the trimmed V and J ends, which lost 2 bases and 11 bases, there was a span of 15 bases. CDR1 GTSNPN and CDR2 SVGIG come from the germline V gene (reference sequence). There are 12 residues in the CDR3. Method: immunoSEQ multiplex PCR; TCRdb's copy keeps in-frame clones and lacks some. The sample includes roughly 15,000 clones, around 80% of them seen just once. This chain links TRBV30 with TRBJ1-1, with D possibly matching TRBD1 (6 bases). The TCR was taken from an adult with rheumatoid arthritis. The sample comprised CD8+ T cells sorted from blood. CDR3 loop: CAWSRGGRMAFF. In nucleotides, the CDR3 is TGTGCCTGGAGTCGGGGGGGGCGTATGGCTTTCTTT.